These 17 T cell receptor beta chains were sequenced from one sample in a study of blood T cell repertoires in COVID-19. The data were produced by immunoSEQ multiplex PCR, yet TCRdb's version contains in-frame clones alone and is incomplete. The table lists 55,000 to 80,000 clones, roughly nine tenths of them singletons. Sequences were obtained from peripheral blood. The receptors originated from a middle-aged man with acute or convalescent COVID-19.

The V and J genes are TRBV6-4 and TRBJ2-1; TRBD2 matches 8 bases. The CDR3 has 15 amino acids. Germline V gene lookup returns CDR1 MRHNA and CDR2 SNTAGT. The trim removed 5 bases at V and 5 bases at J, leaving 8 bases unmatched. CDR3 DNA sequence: TGTGCCAGCAGTCCAACTAGCGGACTAAACAATGAGCAGTTCTTC. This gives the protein CASSPTSGLNNEQFF.

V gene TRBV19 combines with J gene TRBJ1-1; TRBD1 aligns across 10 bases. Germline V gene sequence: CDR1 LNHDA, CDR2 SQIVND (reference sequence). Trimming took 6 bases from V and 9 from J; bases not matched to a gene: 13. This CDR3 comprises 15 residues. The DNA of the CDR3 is TGTGCCAGTAGGATAACCGGGACAGGGGCTCTTAAAGCTTTCTTT. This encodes CASRITGTGALKAFF.

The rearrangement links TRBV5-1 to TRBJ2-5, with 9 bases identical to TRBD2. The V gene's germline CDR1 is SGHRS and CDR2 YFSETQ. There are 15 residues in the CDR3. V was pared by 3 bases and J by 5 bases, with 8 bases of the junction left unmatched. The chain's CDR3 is CASSSGAGGVETQYF. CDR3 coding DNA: TGCGCCAGCAGCTCCGGGGCGGGAGGGGTGGAGACCCAGTACTTC.

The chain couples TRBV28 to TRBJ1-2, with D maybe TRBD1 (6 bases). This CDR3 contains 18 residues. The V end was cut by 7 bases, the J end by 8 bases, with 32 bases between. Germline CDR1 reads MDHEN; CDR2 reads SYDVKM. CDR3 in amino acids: CASITPSPSDSLAWGYTF. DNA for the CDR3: TGTGCCAGCATAACCCCCTCCCCCTCGGACAGTCTGGCGTGGGGCTACACCTTC.

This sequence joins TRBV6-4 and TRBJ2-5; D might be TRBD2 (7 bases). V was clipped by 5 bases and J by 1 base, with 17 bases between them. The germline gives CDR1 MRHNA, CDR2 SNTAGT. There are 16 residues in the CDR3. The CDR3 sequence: CASSPEGGGRQETQYF. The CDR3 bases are TGTGCCAGCAGTCCCGAGGGGGGGGGCCGCCAAGAGACCCAGTACTTC.

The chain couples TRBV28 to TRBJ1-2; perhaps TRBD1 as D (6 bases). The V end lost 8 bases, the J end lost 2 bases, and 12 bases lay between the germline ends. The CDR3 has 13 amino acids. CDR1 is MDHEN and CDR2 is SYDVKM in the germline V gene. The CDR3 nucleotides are TGTGCCAGCCTATTGACAGGAAACTATGGCTACACCTTC. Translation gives CASLLTGNYGYTF.

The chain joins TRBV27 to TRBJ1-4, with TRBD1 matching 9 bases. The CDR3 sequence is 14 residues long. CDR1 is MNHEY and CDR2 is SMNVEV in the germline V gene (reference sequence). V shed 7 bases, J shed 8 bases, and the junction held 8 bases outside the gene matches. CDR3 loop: CASKVTGGWEKLFF. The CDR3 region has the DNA TGTGCCAGCAAGGTGACAGGGGGATGGGAAAAACTGTTTTTT.

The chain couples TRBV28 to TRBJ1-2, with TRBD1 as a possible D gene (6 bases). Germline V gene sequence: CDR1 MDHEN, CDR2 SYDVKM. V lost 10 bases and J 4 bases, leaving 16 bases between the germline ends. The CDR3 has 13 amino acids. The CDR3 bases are TGTGCCACCACGGACAGCCTATTCTATGGCTACACCTTC. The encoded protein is CATTDSLFYGYTF.

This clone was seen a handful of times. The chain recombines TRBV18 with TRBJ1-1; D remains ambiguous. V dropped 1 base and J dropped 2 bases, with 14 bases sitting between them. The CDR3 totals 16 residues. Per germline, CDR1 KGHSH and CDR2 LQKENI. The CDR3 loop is CASSPLAVASNTEAFF. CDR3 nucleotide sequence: TGTGCCAGCTCACCACTGGCGGTCGCAAGCAACACTGAAGCTTTCTTT.

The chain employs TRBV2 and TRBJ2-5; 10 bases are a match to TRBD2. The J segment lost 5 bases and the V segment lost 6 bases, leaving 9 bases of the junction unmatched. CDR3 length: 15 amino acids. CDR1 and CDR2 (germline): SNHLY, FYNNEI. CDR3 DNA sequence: TGTGCCAGCAGCAGGACTAGCGGTTCGGGGGAGACCCAGTACTTC. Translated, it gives CASSRTSGSGETQYF.

The CDR3 nucleotides are TGTGCCAGCATGCCCGGGGGACCCAAAAATGGCTACACCTTC. It yields the protein CASMPGGPKNGYTF. The J gene is TRBJ1-2, the V gene TRBV7-9; the D gene is possibly TRBD1 (5 bases). The germline V and J ends were trimmed by 7 bases and 6 bases, with 18 bases remaining between them. The CDR3 runs 14 residues. CDR1 is SEHNR, CDR2 FQNEAQ, per germline (reference sequence).

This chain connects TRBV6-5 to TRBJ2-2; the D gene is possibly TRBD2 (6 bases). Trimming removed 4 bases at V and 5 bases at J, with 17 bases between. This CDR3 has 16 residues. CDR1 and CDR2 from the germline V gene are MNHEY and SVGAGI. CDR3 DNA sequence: TGTGCCAGCAGTTCTTCTGAGGGACTTCTAACCGGGGAGCTGTTTTTT. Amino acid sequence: CASSSSEGLLTGELFF.

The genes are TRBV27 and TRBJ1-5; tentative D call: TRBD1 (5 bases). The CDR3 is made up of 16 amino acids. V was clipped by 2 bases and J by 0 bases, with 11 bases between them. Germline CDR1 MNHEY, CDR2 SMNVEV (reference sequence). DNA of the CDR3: TGTGCCAGCAGTTTACGGGGGACTTATAGCAATCAGCCCCAGCATTTT. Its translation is CASSLRGTYSNQPQHF.

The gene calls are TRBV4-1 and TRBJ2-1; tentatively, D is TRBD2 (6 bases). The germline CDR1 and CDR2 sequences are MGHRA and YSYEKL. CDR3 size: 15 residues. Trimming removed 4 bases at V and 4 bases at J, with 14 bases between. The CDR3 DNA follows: TGCGCCAGCAGCCTCGGGAGCCTCTTTTACAATGAGCAGTTCTTC. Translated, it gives CASSLGSLFYNEQFF.

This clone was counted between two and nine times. CDR3 nucleotides: TGCGCCAGCAGCTTGGATCCTAGCGATAAGACCCAGTACTTC. The encoded protein is CASSLDPSDKTQYF. The V and J genes are TRBV5-1 and TRBJ2-5, with TRBD2 as a possible D gene (6 bases). Germline values: CDR1 SGHRS, CDR2 YFSETQ. The CDR3 runs 14 residues. V was cut by 0 bases and J by 6 bases, with 12 bases left in between.

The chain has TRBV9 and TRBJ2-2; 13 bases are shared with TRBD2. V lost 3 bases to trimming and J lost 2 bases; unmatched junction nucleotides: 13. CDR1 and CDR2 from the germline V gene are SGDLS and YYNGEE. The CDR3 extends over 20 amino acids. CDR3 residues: CASSDELAGGPSGNTGELFF. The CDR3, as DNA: TGTGCCAGCAGCGACGAACTAGCGGGAGGGCCCTCCGGTAACACCGGGGAGCTGTTTTTT.

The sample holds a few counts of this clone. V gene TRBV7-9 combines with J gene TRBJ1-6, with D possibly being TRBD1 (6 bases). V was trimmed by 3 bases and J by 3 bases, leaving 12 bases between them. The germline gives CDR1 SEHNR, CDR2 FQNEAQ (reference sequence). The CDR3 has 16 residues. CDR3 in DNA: TGTGCCAGCAGCTTCGGGCAGGGGTTCTATAATTCACCCCTCCACTTT. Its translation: CASSFGQGFYNSPLHF.